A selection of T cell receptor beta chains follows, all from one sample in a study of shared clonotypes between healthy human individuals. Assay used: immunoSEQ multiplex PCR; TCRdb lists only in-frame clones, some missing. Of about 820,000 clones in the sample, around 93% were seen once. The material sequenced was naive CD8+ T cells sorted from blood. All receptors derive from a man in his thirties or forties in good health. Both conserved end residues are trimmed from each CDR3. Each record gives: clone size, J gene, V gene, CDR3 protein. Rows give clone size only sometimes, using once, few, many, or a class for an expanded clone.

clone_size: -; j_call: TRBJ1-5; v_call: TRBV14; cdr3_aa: ASSQDGGVRPQH
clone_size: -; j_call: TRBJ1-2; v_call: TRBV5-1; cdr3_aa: ASSLYGNPDRALS
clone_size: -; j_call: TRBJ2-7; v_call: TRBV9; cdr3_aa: ASSAPGSYEQY
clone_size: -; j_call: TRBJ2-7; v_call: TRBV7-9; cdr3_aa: ASSLSSRGGESSYEQY
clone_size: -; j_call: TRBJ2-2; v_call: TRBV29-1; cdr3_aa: SGAGTSGSRAGELF
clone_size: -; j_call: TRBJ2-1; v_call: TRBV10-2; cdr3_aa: ASSESSAEGHEQF
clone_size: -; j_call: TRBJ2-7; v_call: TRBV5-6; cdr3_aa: ASSGVLSGGDYYEQY
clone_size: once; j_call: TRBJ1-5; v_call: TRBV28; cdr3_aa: ASSLTDREIQPQH
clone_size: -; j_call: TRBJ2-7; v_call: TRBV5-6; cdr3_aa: ASSLAEMGGEQY
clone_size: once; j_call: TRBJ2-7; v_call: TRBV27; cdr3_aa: ASSQYQGIPYEQY
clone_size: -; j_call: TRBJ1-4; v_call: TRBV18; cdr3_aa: ASFPDRGQEKLF